The 23 T cell receptor beta chains below all came from one sample that was sequenced in a study of blood T cell repertoires in COVID-19. The method was immunoSEQ multiplex PCR; TCRdb's version includes in-frame clones alone and lacks a portion of them. The sample contains roughly 60,000 clones, 75% to 85% of which appear only once. Sequenced sample: peripheral blood. These TCRs come from a human donor in a cohort sampled during active COVID-19.

The gene calls are TRBV12-3 or TRBV12-4 and TRBJ2-7; TRBD2 might be the D (7 bases). V lost 3 bases and J lost 5, with 11 bases in between. The CDR3 sequence is 13 residues long. The CDR3 is CASSFGGADEQYF. In nucleotides, the CDR3 is TGTGCCAGCAGTTTTGGGGGGGCGGACGAGCAGTACTTC.

The chain joins TRBV7-9 to TRBJ1-6; TRBD1 agrees at 8 bases. Germline lookup yields CDR1 SEHNR and CDR2 FQNEAQ (reference sequence). The V gene end was trimmed by 5 bases and the J gene end by 7 bases; junction bases not matched to a gene: 7. The CDR3 is made up of 15 amino acids. CDR3 protein: CASSQSGQGNSPLHF. Here the CDR3 DNA reads TGTGCCAGCAGCCAATCCGGACAGGGAAATTCACCCCTCCACTTT.

This chain links TRBV5-1 with TRBJ2-1, with TRBD1 matching 7 bases. CDR1 is SGHRS and CDR2 is YFSETQ in the germline V gene. CDR3 length: 14 amino acids. With 0 bases clipped from V and 4 bases from J, the junction kept 1 base outside the gene matches. This CDR3 is CASSLGDSYNEQFF. The CDR3 DNA is TGCGCCAGCAGCTTGGGGGACAGTTACAATGAGCAGTTCTTC.

The chain is built from TRBV9 and TRBJ2-3; 9 nucleotides agree with TRBD1. This CDR3 has 16 amino acids. With 4 bases clipped from V and 2 bases from J, the junction kept 8 bases outside the gene matches. Germline CDR1 SGDLS, CDR2 YYNGEE. The CDR3 sequence: CASSTQGQGNTDTQYF. The CDR3 DNA sequence: TGTGCCAGCAGCACACAGGGACAGGGAAACACAGATACGCAGTATTTT.

The chain recombines TRBV10-3 with TRBJ2-3, with D possibly TRBD2 on 6 matching bases. The CDR3 is 15 amino acids. Germline CDR1 reads ENHRY; CDR2 reads SYGVKD. Trimming cost V 6 bases and J 2 bases, with 15 bases left between them. CDR3 sequence: CAIRGGLGITDTQYF. The CDR3 DNA sequence: TGTGCCATCAGGGGGGGACTGGGCATCACAGATACGCAGTATTTT.

This clone appeared a few times. The CDR3 DNA sequence: TGCGCCAGCAGCTTGGGAGGTGGAAACACCATATATTTT. The encoded protein is CASSLGGGNTIYF. The genes are TRBV5-1 and TRBJ1-3, with D hard to call. The V end was cut by 0 bases, the J end by 3 bases, with 4 bases between. This CDR3 has 13 amino acids. The germline gives CDR1 SGHRS, CDR2 YFSETQ.

The chain couples TRBV16 to TRBJ2-5; weak D call: TRBD2 (5 bases). Germline V gene lookup returns CDR1 KGHSY and CDR2 FQNENV. The CDR3 runs 15 residues. Trimming stripped 0 bases from V and 1 base from J, with 9 bases between. This CDR3 is CASSQSRAVQETQYF. The DNA for the CDR3 is TGTGCCAGCAGCCAATCGAGAGCGGTCCAAGAGACCCAGTACTTC.

In DNA, the CDR3 is TGTGCCACCAGCAGGACTAGCGGGCAATACAATGAGCAGTTCTTC. This translates into CATSRTSGQYNEQFF. The J gene is TRBJ2-1, the V gene TRBV15; 10 bases fit TRBD2. The CDR3 has 15 amino acids. Losses at the gene ends were 3 bases for V and 4 bases for J; bases not matched to a gene: 3. Germline V lookup: CDR1 LNHNV, CDR2 YYDKDF (reference sequence). Filled out from reference TRBV15 and TRBJ2-1, the complete variable domain reads DAMVIQNPRYQVTQFGKPVTLSCSQTLNHNVMYWYQQKSSQAPKLLFHYYDKDFNNEADTPDNFQSRRPNTSFCFLDIRSPGLGDTAMYLCATSRTSGQYNEQFFGPGTRLTVL.

The J gene is TRBJ2-1, the V gene TRBV19; 12 bases agree with TRBD2. Trimming took 3 bases from V and 8 from J; bases not matched to a gene: 14. From germline, CDR1 is LNHDA and CDR2 SQIVND (reference sequence). The CDR3 totals 18 residues. This chain's CDR3 is CASSIGYSSGGASYEQFF. The CDR3 nucleotides read TGTGCCAGTAGTATCGGCTATTCTAGCGGGGGGGCCTCGTATGAGCAGTTCTTC.

This clone was found once. The rearrangement uses TRBV19 and TRBJ1-5; the D gene is possibly TRBD1 (5 bases). The V gene lost 5 bases and the J gene lost 0 bases, with 20 bases spanning the gap. This CDR3 contains 18 residues. CDR1 is LNHDA and CDR2 is SQIVND in the germline V gene (reference sequence). CDR3 sequence (DNA): TGTGCCAGTAGTCGGTCGGTCAGCCAGGGAGGTAGCAATCAGCCCCAGCATTTT. It translates to CASSRSVSQGGSNQPQHF.

The gene calls are TRBV7-8 and TRBJ1-4; tentatively, D is TRBD1 (6 bases). Germline values: CDR1 SGHVS, CDR2 FQNEAQ. CDR3 length: 16 residues. The V gene lost 4 bases and the J gene lost 8 bases, with 20 bases spanning the gap. The CDR3 spells CASSSRTGRSGEKLFF. DNA for the CDR3: TGTGCCAGCAGCTCCCGTACAGGGCGCTCAGGCGAAAAACTGTTTTTT.

This chain's CDR3 is CASSQEAYGYTF. As DNA, the CDR3 is TGTGCCAGCAGTCAGGAAGCCTATGGCTACACCTTC. The V call is TRBV5-4, the J call TRBJ1-2; no clear D. V lost 5 bases to trimming and J lost 4 bases, with 9 bases between them. CDR3 length: 12 residues. Looked up from germline, CDR1 is SGHNT and CDR2 is YYREEE (reference sequence).

CDR3 amino acids: CATSDLRDRGGDTQYF. The CDR3 DNA sequence: TGTGCCACCAGTGATTTAAGGGACAGGGGGGGAGATACGCAGTATTTT. V usage is TRBV24-1 and J usage is TRBJ2-3, with TRBD1 identical over 11 bases. Germline-derived CDR1 and CDR2 are KGHDR and SFDVKD. The J segment lost 5 bases and the V segment lost 1 base, leaving 4 bases of the junction unmatched. The length of the CDR3 is 16 residues.

This clone has at least ten counts. This chain links TRBV7-8 with TRBJ2-7; 9 nucleotides match TRBD1. Germline V gives CDR1 SGHVS, CDR2 FQNEAQ. V trimming: 4 bases; J trimming: 3 bases; junction bases outside the gene matches: 7. The CDR3 is 15 residues long. The CDR3, as DNA: TGTGCCAGCAGCTCCGGACAGGGGAAAAACTACGAGCAGTACTTC. Protein: CASSSGQGKNYEQYF.

The count of this clone is one. The chain employs TRBV5-4 and TRBJ1-4; D is ambiguous. V gave up 0 bases and J gave up 5 bases, with 8 bases separating them. This CDR3 has 14 residues. The germline V gene has CDR1 SGHNT and CDR2 YYREEE (reference sequence). The CDR3 spells CASSLGLENEKLFF. Written as DNA, the CDR3 is TGTGCCAGCAGCTTGGGACTGGAGAATGAAAAACTGTTTTTT.

The chain couples TRBV24-1 to TRBJ1-1; D call uncertain. The CDR3 has 16 amino acids. In germline, CDR1 is KGHDR, CDR2 SFDVKD. V was shortened by 9 bases and J by 0 bases, with 19 bases between the two germline ends. The CDR3 DNA follows: TGTGCCACCGGCCCGTGGGCAGGAAGAATGAACACTGAAGCTTTCTTT. Amino acid sequence: CATGPWAGRMNTEAFF.

The genes are TRBV3-1 (or the pseudogene TRBV3-2) and TRBJ1-1; 7 nucleotides line up with TRBD1. From germline, CDR1 is LGHDT and CDR2 YNNKEL (reference sequence). The CDR3 is made up of 13 amino acids. J was trimmed by 11 bases and V by 5 bases; bases with no gene match: 11. This chain's CDR3 is CASSSFSGTDAFF. The DNA for the CDR3 is TGTGCCAGCAGCTCTTTTTCCGGGACAGACGCTTTCTTT.

This chain connects TRBV27 to TRBJ2-5; tentative D call: TRBD1 (5 bases). The V gene lost 6 bases and the J gene lost 6 bases, with 20 bases spanning the gap. Germline CDR1 and CDR2: MNHEY and SMNVEV (reference sequence). This CDR3 contains 15 residues. DNA of the CDR3: TGTGCCAGCAGCCCCATTGAGTCAGGGATGCAGACCCAGTACTTC. Translation gives CASSPIESGMQTQYF.

The chain combines TRBV7-9 with TRBJ1-2, with D maybe TRBD1 (5 bases). In germline, CDR1 is SEHNR, CDR2 FQNEAQ (reference sequence). The ends were cut back, 3 bases at V and 0 bases at J, with 11 bases in the middle. The CDR3 extends over 15 amino acids. CDR3 nucleotide sequence: TGTGCCAGCAGCTTTGACCACAGGTCTAACTATGGCTACACCTTC. It yields the protein CASSFDHRSNYGYTF. The full variable domain, with the rest looked up from reference TRBV7-9 and TRBJ1-2, is DTGVSQNPRHKITKRGQNVTFRCDPISEHNRLYWYRQTLGQGPEFLTYFQNEAQLEKSRLLSDRFSAERPKGSFSTLEIQRTEQGDSAMYLCASSFDHRSNYGYTFGSGTRLTVV.

The J gene is TRBJ2-5, the V gene TRBV5-8, with D possibly matching TRBD1 (5 bases). Germline V gene data show CDR1 as SGHTS and CDR2 as YDEGEE. V was clipped by 4 bases and J by 2 bases, with 6 bases between them. The CDR3 consists of 12 residues. CDR3 nucleotides: TGTGCCAGCAGCAGACAGCAAGAGACCCAGTACTTC. Protein product: CASSRQQETQYF.

V usage is TRBV18 and J usage is TRBJ1-1; D unresolved. Germline CDR1 is KGHSH and CDR2 is LQKENI. Trimming shortened V by 1 base and J by 5 bases, and 14 bases separated the two germline ends. CDR3 length: 15 residues. DNA for the CDR3: TGTGCCAGCTCACCACGTTCGACTGATTGGACTGAAGCTTTCTTT. This translates into CASSPRSTDWTEAFF.

The chain uses TRBV3-1 (or the pseudogene TRBV3-2) and TRBJ1-2; 10 bases align to TRBD1. This CDR3 has 15 residues. Unmatched junction bases numbered 10, after V lost 6 bases and J lost 6 bases. Germline V gives CDR1 LGHDT, CDR2 YNNKEL (reference sequence). The chain's CDR3 is CASRTRDRGKHGYTF. In DNA, the CDR3 is TGTGCCAGCAGGACCCGGGACAGGGGAAAGCATGGCTACACCTTC.

In the case of this clone: One end of the junction varies from germline; a read error may be responsible. This rearrangement joins TRBV13 to TRBJ1-1; no clear D. Germline values: CDR1 PRHDT, CDR2 FYEKMQ (reference sequence). The CDR3 loop spans 8 amino acids. The DNA for the CDR3 is TGTGCCATCAAAGACTCTATCTTT. Protein product: CAIKDSIF. The entire variable domain, with the rest obtained from reference TRBV13 and TRBJ1-1, is as follows: AAGVIQSPRHLIKEKRETATLKCYPIPRHDTVYWYQQGPGQDPQFLISFYEKMQSDKGSIPDRFSAQQFSDYHSELNMSSLELGDSALYFCAIKDSIFGQGTRLTVV.